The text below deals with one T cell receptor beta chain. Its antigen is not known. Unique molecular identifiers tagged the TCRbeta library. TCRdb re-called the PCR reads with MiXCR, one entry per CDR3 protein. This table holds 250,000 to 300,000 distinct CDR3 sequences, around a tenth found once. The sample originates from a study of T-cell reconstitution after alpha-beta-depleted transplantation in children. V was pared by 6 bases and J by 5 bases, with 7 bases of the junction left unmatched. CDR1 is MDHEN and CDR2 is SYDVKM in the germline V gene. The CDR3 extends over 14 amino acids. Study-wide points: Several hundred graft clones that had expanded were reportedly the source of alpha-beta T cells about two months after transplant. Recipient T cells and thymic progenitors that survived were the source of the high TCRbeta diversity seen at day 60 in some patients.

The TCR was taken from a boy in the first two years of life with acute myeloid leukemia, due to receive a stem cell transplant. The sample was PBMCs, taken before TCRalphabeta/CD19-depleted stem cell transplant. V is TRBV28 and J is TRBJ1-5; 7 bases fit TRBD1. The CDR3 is CASSLGTAYQPQHF. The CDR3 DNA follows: TGTGCCAGCAGCTTAGGGACAGCCTATCAGCCCCAGCATTTT.